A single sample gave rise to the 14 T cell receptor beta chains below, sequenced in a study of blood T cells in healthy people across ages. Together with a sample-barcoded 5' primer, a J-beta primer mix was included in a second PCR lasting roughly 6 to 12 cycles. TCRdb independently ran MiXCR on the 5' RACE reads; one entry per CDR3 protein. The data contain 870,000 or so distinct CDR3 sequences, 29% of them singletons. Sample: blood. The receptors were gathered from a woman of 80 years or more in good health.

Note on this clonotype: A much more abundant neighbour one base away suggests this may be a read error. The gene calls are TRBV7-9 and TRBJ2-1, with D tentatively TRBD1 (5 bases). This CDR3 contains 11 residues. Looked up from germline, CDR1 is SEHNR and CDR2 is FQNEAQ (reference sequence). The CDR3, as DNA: TGTTCCAGCAGCCCAAACAGGGAGCAGTTCTTC. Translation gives CSSSPNREQFF.

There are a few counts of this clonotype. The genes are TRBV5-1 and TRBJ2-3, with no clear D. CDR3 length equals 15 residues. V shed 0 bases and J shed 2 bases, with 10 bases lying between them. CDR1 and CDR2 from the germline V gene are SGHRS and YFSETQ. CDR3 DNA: TGCGCCAGCAGCTTGGGTGCCACCACCACAGATACGCAGTATTTT. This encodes CASSLGATTTDTQYF.

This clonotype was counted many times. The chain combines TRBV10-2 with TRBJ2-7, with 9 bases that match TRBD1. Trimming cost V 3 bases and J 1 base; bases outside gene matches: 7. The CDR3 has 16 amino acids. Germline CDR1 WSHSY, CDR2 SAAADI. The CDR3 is CASSDRQGTGSYEQYF. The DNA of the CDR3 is TGCGCCAGCAGTGACAGGCAGGGGACAGGGTCCTACGAGCAGTACTTC.

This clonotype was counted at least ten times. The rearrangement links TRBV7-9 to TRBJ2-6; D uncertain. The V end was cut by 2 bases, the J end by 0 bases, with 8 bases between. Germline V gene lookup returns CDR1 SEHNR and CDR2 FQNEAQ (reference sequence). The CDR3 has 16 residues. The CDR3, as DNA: TGTGCCAGCAGCTTACCCCCGAACTCTGGGGCCAACGTCCTGACTTTC. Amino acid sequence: CASSLPPNSGANVLTF.

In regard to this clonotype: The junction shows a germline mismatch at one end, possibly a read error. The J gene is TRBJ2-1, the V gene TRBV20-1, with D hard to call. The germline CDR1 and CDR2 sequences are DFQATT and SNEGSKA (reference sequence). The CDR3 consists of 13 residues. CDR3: CSAHPSGCNERFF. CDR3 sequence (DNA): TGCAGTGCTCACCCCTCAGGCTGCAATGAGCGGTTCTTC.

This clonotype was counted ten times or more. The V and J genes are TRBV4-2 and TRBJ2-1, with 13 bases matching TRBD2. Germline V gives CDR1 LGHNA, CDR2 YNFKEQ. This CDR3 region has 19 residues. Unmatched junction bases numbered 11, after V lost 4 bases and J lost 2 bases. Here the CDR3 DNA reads TGTGCCAGCAGCCTCGGGACTAGCGGGGTCCCGAGCCCCTACAATGAGCAGTTCTTC. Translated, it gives CASSLGTSGVPSPYNEQFF.

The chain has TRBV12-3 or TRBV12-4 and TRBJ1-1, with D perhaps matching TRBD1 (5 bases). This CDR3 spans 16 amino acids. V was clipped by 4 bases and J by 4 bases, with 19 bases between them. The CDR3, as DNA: TGTGCCAGCAGTTCCCTATCTGGGGGTTCGACCACTGAAGCTTTCTTT. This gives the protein CASSSLSGGSTTEAFF.

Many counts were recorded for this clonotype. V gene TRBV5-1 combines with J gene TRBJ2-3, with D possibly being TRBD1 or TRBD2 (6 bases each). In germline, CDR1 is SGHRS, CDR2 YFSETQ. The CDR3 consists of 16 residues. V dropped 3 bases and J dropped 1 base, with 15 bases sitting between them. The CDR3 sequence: CASSSRQEGRTDTQYF. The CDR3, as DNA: TGCGCCAGCAGCTCTCGACAGGAGGGTCGCACAGATACGCAGTATTTT.

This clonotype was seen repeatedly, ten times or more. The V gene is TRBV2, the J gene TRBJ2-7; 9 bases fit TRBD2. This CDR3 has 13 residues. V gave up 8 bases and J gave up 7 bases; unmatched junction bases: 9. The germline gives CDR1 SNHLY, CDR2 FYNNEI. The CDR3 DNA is TGTGCCAGCCGGGGGACTAGCTCGGGGGAGCAGTACTTC. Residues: CASRGTSSGEQYF.

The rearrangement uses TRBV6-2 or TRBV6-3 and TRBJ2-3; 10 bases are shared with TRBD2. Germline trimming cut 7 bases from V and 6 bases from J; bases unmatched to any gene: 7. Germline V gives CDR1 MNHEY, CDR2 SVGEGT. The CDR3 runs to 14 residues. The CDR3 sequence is CASIKRGGWDTQYF. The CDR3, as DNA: TGTGCCAGCATTAAGCGGGGGGGCTGGGATACGCAGTATTTT.

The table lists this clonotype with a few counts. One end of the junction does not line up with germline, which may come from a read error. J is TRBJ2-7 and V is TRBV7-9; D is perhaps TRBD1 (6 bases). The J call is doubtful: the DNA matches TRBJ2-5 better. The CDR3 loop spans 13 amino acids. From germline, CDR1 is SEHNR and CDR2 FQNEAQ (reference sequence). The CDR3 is CANSSGAGETQYF. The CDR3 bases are TGTGCCAACAGCTCAGGGGCCGGGGAGACCCAGTACTTC.

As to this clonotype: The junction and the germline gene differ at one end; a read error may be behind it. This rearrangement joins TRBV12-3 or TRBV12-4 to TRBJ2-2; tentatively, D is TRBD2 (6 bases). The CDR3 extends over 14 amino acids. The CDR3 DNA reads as TGTGCCAGCAGCACTAGCAGATTCACCGGGGAGCGGTTTTTT. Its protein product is CASSTSRFTGERFF.

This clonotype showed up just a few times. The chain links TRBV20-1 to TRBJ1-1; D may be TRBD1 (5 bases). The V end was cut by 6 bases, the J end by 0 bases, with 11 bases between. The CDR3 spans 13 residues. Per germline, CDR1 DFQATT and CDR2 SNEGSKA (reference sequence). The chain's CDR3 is CSANRQLNTEAFF. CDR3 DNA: TGCAGTGCGAACCGACAGCTGAACACTGAAGCTTTCTTT.

CDR3 loop: CSAKDRKVTDTQYF. The CDR3, as DNA: TGCAGTGCTAAGGACCGAAAGGTGACAGATACGCAGTATTTT. J is TRBJ2-3 and V is TRBV20-1; D remains ambiguous. The germline V gene encodes CDR1 DFQATT and CDR2 SNEGSKA (reference sequence). Between the trimmed V and J ends, which lost 4 bases and 3 bases, there was a span of 14 bases. CDR3 length: 14 residues.